This T cell receptor (beta chain) was captured in a study of T cells after yellow fever vaccination. About the research overall: For low cell numbers, libraries were made with SMART-Seq v4 Ultra Low Input. Overall study findings and caveats: The study found a weaker secondary response that peaked faster, day 5 versus 15.

This clonotype was seen ten or more times. Its antigen remains unidentified. Production of TCR cDNA was by 5'RACE template switching, which also added a universal primer site and UMIs. MiXCR was run by TCRdb on the 5' RACE reads, yielding one entry per CDR3 protein. The sample gives some 300,000 distinct CDR3 sequences, approximately 10% of which show up once; approximately 3.3% is in the top ten. Germline-derived CDR1 and CDR2 are SGHTA and FQGNSA. CDR3 length: 15 residues. J lost 3 bases, V lost 5 bases, and 8 bases had no gene match. V and J are TRBV7-2 and TRBJ2-3, with 7 nucleotides matching TRBD2. The source material was CD4+ T cells sorted from PBMCs, sampled 5 days after the yellow fever booster vaccination. The receptor comes from a man aged 18 to 30 who received the YFV17D yellow fever vaccine. The CDR3 DNA is TGTGCCAGCAGCCCGCAAGCGGGGAGGACAGATACGCAGTATTTT. Translation: CASSPQAGRTDTQYF.